This TCR beta chain was sequenced in a study of blood T cell repertoires in COVID-19. The CDR3 spans 12 residues. Trimming pared 4 bases from V and 6 bases from J, leaving 10 bases between. The germline V gene encodes CDR1 SGHRS and CDR2 YFSETQ. Each participant's cohort was designated according to participant-reported clinical history. Assay used: immunoSEQ multiplex PCR; TCRdb lists only in-frame clones, some missing. Of roughly 250,000 clones listed, around 90% are singletons. The clonotype originates from a woman aged 25 to 39 with acute COVID-19. The chain is built from TRBV5-1 and TRBJ1-2; D might be TRBD1 (6 bases). The source material was PBMCs or T cells enriched from blood (not recorded which). As DNA, the CDR3 is TGCGCCAGCAGCAGAAACAGGGATGGCTACACCTTC. It specifies CASSRNRDGYTF. The variable domain in full, completed from reference TRBV5-1 and TRBJ1-2, reads KAGVTQTPRYLIKTRGQQVTLSCSPISGHRSVSWYQQTPGQGLQFLFEYFSETQRNKGNFPGRFSGRQFSNSRSEMNVSTLELGDSALYLCASSRNRDGYTFGSGTRLTVV.